This T cell receptor (beta chain) was obtained from a study of T cell changes during pregnancy in multiple sclerosis. Produced via immunoSEQ multiplex PCR; TCRdb's table is partial and in-frame only. The sample shows more than 85,000 clones, nearly 95% of them seen only once. The germline V gene has CDR1 MGHRA and CDR2 YSYEKL. The CDR3 runs to 16 residues. J gave up 4 bases and V 3 bases, and 10 bases lay outside the gene matches. The genes are TRBV4-1 and TRBJ1-2; 8 bases agree with TRBD1. This sample comprised peripheral blood, obtained after pregnancy. This clonotype originated in a female donor in good health, enrolled as a control in a pregnancy study. The CDR3 is CASSHDYQGAGYGYTF. DNA for the CDR3: TGCGCCAGCAGCCATGACTACCAGGGGGCGGGCTATGGCTACACCTTC.